This T cell receptor beta chain was sequenced in a study of blood T cell repertoires in COVID-19. At the level of the study: Whether acute or convalescent, the COVID-19 samples came from the United States, Italy and Spain.

Participant ages covered about 18 to 89 years across around 22 US areas. Data came from immunoSEQ multiplex PCR; TCRdb stores just in-frame clones and leaves some out. The sample consists of hundreds of thousands of clones, around 84% of them appearing once. V trimming: 6 bases; J trimming: 3 bases; junction bases outside the gene matches: 4. This CDR3 is built from 15 residues. Looked up from germline, CDR1 is LNHDA and CDR2 is SQIVND (reference sequence). This chain links TRBV19 with TRBJ1-4; 10 bases are a match to TRBD1. This TCR derives from a woman between 50 and 59 years old who had recovered from COVID-19. The sample consisted of PBMCs or T cells enriched from blood (not recorded which). CDR3 sequence (DNA): TGTGCCAGTAGGGACAGGGGGACGGCTAATGAAAAACTGTTTTTT. Its translation is CASRDRGTANEKLFF.